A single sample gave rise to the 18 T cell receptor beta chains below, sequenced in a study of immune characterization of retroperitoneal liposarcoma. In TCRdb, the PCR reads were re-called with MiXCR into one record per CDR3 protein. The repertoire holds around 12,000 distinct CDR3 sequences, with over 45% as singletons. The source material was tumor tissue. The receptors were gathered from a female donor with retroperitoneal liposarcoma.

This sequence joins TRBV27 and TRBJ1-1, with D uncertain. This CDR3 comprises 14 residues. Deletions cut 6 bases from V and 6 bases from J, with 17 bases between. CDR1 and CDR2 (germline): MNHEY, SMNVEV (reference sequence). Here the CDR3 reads CASRLIGLISEAFF. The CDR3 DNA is TGTGCCAGCAGGCTGATAGGGTTAATATCTGAAGCTTTCTTT.

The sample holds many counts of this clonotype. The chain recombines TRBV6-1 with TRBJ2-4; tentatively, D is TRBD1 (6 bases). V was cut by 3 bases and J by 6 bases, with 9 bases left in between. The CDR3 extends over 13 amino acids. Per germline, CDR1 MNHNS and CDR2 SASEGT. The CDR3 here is CASSDRGGNIQYF. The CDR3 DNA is TGTGCCAGCAGTGACAGGGGTGGAAACATTCAGTACTTC.

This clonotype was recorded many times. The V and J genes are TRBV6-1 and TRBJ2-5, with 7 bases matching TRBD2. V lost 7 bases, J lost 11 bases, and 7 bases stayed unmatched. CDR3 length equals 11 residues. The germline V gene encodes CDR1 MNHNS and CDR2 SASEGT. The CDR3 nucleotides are TGTGCCAGCACCAACGCGGGGGTGCAGTACTTC. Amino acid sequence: CASTNAGVQYF.

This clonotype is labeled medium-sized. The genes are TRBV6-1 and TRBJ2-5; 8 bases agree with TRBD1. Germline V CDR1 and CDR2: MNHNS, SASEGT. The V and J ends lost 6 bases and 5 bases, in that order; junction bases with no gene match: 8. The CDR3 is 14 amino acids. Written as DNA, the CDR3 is TGTGCCAGCAGAAGGACAGGGATTGTGGAGACCCAGTACTTC. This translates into CASRRTGIVETQYF.

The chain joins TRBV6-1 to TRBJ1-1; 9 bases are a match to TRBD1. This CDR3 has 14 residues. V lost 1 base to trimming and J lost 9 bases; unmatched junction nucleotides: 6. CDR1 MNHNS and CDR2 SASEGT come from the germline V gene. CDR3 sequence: CASSEVPGQGKAFF. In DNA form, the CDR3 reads TGTGCCAGCAGTGAAGTTCCAGGACAGGGGAAAGCTTTCTTT.

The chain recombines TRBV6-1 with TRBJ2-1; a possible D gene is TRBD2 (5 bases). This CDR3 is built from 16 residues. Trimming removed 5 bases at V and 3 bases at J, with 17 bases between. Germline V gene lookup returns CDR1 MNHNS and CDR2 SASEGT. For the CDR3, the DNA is TGTGCCAGCAGTCTATTAGTAGCGAGCCTCTACAATGAGCAGTTCTTC. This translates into CASSLLVASLYNEQFF.

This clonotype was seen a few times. CDR3 region: CASSLAGTYEQYF. In nucleotides, the CDR3 is TGTGCCAGCAGTTTGGCGGGAACCTACGAGCAGTACTTC. The chain couples TRBV27 to TRBJ2-1; a weak D match, TRBD2 (6 bases). The DNA end favors TRBJ2-7, so the J call may be wrong. The CDR3 is made up of 13 amino acids. The germline V gene encodes CDR1 MNHEY and CDR2 SMNVEV (reference sequence).

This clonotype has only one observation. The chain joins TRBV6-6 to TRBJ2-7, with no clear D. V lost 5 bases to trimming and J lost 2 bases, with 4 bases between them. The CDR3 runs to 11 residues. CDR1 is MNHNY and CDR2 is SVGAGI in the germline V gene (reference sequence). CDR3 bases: TGTGCCAGCAGTCACACCTACGAGCAGTACTTC. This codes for CASSHTYEQYF.

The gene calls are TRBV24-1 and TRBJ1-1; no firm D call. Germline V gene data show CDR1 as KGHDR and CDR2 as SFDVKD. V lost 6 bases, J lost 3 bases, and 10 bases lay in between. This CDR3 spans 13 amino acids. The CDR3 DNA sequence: TGTGCCACCAGTTCCTTGGGGTACACTGAAGCTTTCTTT. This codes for CATSSLGYTEAFF.

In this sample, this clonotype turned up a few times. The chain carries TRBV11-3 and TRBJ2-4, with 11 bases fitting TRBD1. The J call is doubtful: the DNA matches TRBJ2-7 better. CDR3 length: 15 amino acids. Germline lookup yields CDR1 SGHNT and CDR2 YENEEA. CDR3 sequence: CASSVSGTGGYEQYF. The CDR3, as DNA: TGTGCCAGCAGCGTATCCGGGACAGGGGGATACGAGCAGTACTTC.

Written as DNA, the CDR3 is TGTGCCAGCAGTTACTCAGGGATGAACACTGAAGCTTTCTTT. Protein product: CASSYSGMNTEAFF. The J gene is TRBJ1-1, the V gene TRBV6-5; no clear D. V was cut by 0 bases and J by 0 bases, with 5 bases left in between. Germline V CDR1 and CDR2: MNHEY, SVGAGI. The CDR3 extends over 14 amino acids.

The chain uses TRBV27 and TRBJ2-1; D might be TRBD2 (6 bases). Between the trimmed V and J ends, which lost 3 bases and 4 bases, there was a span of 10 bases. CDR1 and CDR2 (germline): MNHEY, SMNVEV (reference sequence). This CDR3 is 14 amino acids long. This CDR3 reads CASSLAGRYNEQFF. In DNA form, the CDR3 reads TGTGCCAGCAGTTTGGCGGGAAGGTACAATGAGCAGTTCTTC.

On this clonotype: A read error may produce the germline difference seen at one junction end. The CDR3 protein is CASRKGATNEQFF. CDR3 in DNA: TGTGCAAGCAGAAAAGGGGCCACTAATGAACAGTTCTTC. The rearrangement joins TRBV27 to TRBJ2-5; D perhaps matches TRBD1 (5 bases). The DNA end is a closer match to TRBJ2-1, so the J assignment may be wrong. This CDR3 spans 13 amino acids. Germline assignment: CDR1 MNHEY and CDR2 SMNVEV (reference sequence).

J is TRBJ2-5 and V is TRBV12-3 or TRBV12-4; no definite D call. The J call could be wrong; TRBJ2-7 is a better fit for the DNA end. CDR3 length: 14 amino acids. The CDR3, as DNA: TGTGCCAGCAGTTCAGAGACTGCGCCCTACGAGCAGTACTTC. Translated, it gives CASSSETAPYEQYF.

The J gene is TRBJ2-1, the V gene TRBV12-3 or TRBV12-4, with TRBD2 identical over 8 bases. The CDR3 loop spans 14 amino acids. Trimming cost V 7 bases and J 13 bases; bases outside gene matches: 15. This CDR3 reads CASTIAGREETQFF. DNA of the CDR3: TGTGCCAGCACCATAGCGGGAAGGGAAGAGACCCAGTTCTTC.

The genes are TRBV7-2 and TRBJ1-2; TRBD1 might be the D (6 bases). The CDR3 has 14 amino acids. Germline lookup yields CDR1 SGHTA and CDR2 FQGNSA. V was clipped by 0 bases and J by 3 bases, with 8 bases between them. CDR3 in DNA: TGTGCCAGCAGCTTAGCGAAGGGGGACTATGGCTACACCTTC. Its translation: CASSLAKGDYGYTF.

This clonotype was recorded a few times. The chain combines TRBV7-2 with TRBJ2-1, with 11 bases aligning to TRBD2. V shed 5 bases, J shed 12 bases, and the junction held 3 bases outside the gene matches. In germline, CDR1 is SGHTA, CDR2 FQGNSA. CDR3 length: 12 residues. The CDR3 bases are TGTGCCAGCAGCCGTGGGACTAGCGGGCAGTTCTTC. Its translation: CASSRGTSGQFF.

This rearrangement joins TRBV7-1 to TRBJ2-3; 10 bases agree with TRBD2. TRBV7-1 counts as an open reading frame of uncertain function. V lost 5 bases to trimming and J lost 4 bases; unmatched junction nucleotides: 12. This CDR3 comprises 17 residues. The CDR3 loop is CASSPATSGKSPDTQYF. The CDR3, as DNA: TGTGCCAGCAGCCCGGCAACTAGCGGGAAGTCCCCAGATACGCAGTATTTT.